A selection of T cell receptor beta chains follows, all from one sample in a study of beta chain features in type 1 diabetes. The repertoire was sequenced with immunoSEQ multiplex PCR; TCRdb's copy has only in-frame clones and lacks some. The table shows 220,000 or so clones, with 55% to 70% occurring only once. Sequencing was carried out using naive CD4+ T cells from blood. Every receptor here comes from a man younger than 40 in good health. Each CDR3 is given with its conserved first and last residue. Fields, in order: CDR3 protein, CDR3 DNA, J gene, D gene, V gene, clone size. A D gene is named only where the DNA matches it firmly. Not all rows give a size; the values are once, few, many and, for expanded clones, a class.

CASSRDRGSDTQYF | TGTGCCAGCTCACGGGACAGGGGATCAGATACGCAGTATTTT | TRBJ2-3 | TRBD1 | TRBV18 | NA
CATSRDRPTNRGYTF | TGTGCCACCAGCAGAGATCGGCCCACGAACCGAGGCTACACCTTC | TRBJ1-2 | NA | TRBV15 | NA
CASSFDSSYEQYF | TGCGCCAGCAGCTTCGACAGCTCCTACGAGCAGTACTTC | TRBJ2-7 | NA | TRBV5-1 | NA
CASSPAGTDEAFF | TGTGCCAGCAGCCCCGCCGGGACAGACGAAGCTTTCTTT | TRBJ1-1 | TRBD1 | TRBV6-6 | NA
CASSRDGEQFF | TGTGCCAGCAGCCGGGACGGTGAGCAGTTCTTC | TRBJ2-1 | NA | TRBV2 | few
CASSKGSDTEAFF | TGTGCCAGCAGCAAGGGATCGGACACTGAAGCTTTCTTT | TRBJ1-1 | NA | TRBV16 | NA
CACDNSGGAEAFF | TGTGCCTGTGACAACAGTGGCGGCGCTGAAGCTTTCTTT | TRBJ1-1 | NA | TRBV30 | NA
CAWSSGTGRGGYTF | TGTGCCTGGAGCTCAGGGACTGGACGGGGAGGCTACACCTTC | TRBJ1-2 | NA | TRBV30 | NA
CASSRSGGRPPEQYF | TGTGCCAGCAGCCGGTCCGGAGGGCGACCGCCCGAGCAGTACTTC | TRBJ2-7 | NA | TRBV7-2 | NA
CASSLGAYEQYF | TGTGCCAGCAGCTTAGGAGCCTACGAGCAGTACTTC | TRBJ2-7 | NA | TRBV11-2 | NA
CASSPIRTGELFF | TGTGCCAGCAGCCCGATCAGAACCGGGGAGCTGTTTTTT | TRBJ2-2 | NA | TRBV9 | NA
CAWTGTNYGYTF | TGTGCCTGGACCGGTACTAACTATGGCTACACCTTC | TRBJ1-2 | NA | TRBV30 | NA
CAWSTRIRMQYF | TGTGCCTGGAGTACCAGGATACGTATGCAGTATTTT | TRBJ2-3 | NA | TRBV30 | NA
CASSLGTGQETQYF | TGCGCCAGCAGCTTGGGGACAGGTCAAGAGACCCAGTACTTC | TRBJ2-5 | TRBD1 | TRBV5-1 | NA
CSEGRDRGETQYF | TGCAGCGAAGGGAGGGACAGGGGAGAGACCCAGTACTTC | TRBJ2-5 | TRBD1 | TRBV29-1 | NA
CASSPLVGGSYNEQFF | TGCGCCAGCAGCCCCCTCGTTGGCGGGAGCTACAATGAGCAGTTCTTC | TRBJ2-1 | TRBD2 | TRBV4-3 | NA
CASSLEIQARALHF | TGCGCCAGCAGCTTGGAGATCCAGGCCAGAGCCCTCCACTTT | TRBJ1-6 | NA | TRBV5-1 | NA
CAWSSGVSYNEQFF | TGTGCCTGGTCTAGCGGGGTCTCCTACAATGAGCAGTTCTTC | TRBJ2-1 | TRBD2 | TRBV30 | few
CASSRDLNNEQFF | TGTGCCAGCAGCAGGGACCTGAACAATGAGCAGTTCTTC | TRBJ2-1 | NA | TRBV5-4 | NA
CASSPGQGKETQYF | TGCGCCAGCAGCCCGGGACAGGGGAAAGAGACCCAGTACTTC | TRBJ2-5 | TRBD1 | TRBV5-1 | NA
CSVGETAYNEQFF | TGCAGCGTTGGTGAGACGGCTTACAATGAGCAGTTCTTC | TRBJ2-1 | NA | TRBV29-1 | few
CASSLGPKNIQYF | TGTGCCAGCAGCTTGGGGCCCAAAAACATTCAGTACTTC | TRBJ2-4 | NA | TRBV13 | few
CAWSVGLYYEQYF | TGTGCCTGGAGTGTAGGGCTCTACTACGAGCAGTACTTC | TRBJ2-7 | NA | TRBV30 | few
CAWSGTAYGYTF | TGTGCCTGGAGTGGGACAGCCTATGGCTACACCTTC | TRBJ1-2 | NA | TRBV30 | NA
CASSQLVYEQFF | TGTGCCAGCAGCCAATTAGTTTATGAGCAGTTCTTC | TRBJ2-1 | NA | TRBV14 | NA
CSASRTQIEFF | TGCAGTGCTAGCAGGACCCAGATTGAGTTCTTC | TRBJ2-1 | NA | TRBV20-1 | NA
CASSPGTGASNEQFF | TGTGCCAGCTCACCCGGGACAGGGGCAAGTAATGAGCAGTTCTTC | TRBJ2-1 | TRBD1 | TRBV18 | once
CASSFVVRAPLHF | TGTGCCAGCAGCTTTGTGGTACGCGCACCCCTCCACTTT | TRBJ1-6 | NA | TRBV7-9 | NA